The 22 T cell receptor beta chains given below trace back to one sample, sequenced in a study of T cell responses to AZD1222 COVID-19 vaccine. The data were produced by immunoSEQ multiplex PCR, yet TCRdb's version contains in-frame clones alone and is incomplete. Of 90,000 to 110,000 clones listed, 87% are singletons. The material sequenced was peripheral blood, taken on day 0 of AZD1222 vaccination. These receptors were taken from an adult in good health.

The CDR3: CASSLTEWRGNTEAFF. The DNA for the CDR3 is TGTGCCAGCAGTCTCACCGAGTGGCGGGGGAACACTGAAGCTTTCTTT. The V and J genes are TRBV28 and TRBJ1-1; D ambiguous. Germline CDR1 is MDHEN and CDR2 is SYDVKM. V lost 5 bases and J lost 1, with 17 bases in between. The CDR3 spans 16 residues. The whole variable domain, remainder taken from reference TRBV28 and TRBJ1-1, is DVKVTQSSRYLVKRTGEKVFLECVQDMDHENMFWYRQDPGLGLRLIYFSYDVKMKEKGDIPEGYSVSREKKERFSLILESASTNQTSMYLCASSLTEWRGNTEAFFGQGTRLTVV.

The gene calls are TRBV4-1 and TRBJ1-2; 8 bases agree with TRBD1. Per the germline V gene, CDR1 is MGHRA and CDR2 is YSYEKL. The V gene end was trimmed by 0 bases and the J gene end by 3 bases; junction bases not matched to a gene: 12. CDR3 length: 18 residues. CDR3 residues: CASSQDASSGQAYYGYTF. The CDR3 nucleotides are TGCGCCAGCAGCCAAGATGCATCCTCGGGACAGGCTTACTATGGCTACACCTTC.

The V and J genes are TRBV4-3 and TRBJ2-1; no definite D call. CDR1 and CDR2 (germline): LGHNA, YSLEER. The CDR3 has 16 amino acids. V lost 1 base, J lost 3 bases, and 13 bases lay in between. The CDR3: CASSQAWAEFYNEQFF. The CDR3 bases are TGCGCCAGCAGCCAAGCTTGGGCAGAGTTCTACAATGAGCAGTTCTTC.

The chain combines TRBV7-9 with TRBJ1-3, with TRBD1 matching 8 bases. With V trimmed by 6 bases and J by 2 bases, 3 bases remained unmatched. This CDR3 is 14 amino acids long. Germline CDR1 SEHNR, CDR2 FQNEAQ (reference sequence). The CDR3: CASSQQGAGNTIYF. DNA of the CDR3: TGTGCCAGCAGTCAACAGGGGGCTGGAAACACCATATATTTT.

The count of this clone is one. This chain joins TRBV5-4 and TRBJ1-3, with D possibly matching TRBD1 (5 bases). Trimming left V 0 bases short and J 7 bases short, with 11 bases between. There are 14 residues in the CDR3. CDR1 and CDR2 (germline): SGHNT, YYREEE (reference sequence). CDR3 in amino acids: CASSLEREGNTIYF. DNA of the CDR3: TGTGCCAGCAGCTTGGAAAGGGAGGGGAACACCATATATTTT.

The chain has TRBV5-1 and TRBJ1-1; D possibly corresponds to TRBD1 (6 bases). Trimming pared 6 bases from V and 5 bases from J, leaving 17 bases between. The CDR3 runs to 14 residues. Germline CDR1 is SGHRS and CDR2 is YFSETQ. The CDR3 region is CASTRGGRGTEAFF. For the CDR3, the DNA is TGCGCCAGCACGCGCGGGGGGCGGGGAACTGAAGCTTTCTTT.

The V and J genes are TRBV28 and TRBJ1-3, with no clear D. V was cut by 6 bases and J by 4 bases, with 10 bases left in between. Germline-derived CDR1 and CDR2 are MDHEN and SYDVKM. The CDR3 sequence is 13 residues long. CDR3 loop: CASSESIGNTIYF. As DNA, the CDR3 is TGTGCCAGCAGCGAGTCTATCGGAAACACCATATATTTT.

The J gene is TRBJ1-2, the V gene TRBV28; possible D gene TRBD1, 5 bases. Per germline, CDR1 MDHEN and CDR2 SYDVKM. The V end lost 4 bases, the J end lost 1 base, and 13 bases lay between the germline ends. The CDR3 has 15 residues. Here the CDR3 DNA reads TGTGCCAGCAGTTCCCCAGGGACCATTAACTATGGCTACACCTTC. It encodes CASSSPGTINYGYTF.

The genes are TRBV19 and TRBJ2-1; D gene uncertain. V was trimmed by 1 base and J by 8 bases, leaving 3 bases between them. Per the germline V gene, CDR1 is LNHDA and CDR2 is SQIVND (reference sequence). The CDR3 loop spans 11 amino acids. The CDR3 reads CASSIAHEQFF. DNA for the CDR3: TGTGCCAGTAGTATAGCACATGAGCAGTTCTTC.

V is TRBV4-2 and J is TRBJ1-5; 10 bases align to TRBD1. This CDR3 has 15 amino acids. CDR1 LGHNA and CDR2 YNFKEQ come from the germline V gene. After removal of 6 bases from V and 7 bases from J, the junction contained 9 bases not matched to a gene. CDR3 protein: CASSLDRGLQQPQHF. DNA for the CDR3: TGTGCCAGCAGTCTTGACAGGGGGCTACAGCAGCCCCAGCATTTT.

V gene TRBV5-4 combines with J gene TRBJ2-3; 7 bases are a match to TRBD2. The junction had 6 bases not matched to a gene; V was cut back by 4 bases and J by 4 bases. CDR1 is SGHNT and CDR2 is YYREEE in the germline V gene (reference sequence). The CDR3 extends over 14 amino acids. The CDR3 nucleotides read TGTGCCAGCAGCCCGGGAGGCTCTGCAGATACGCAGTATTTT. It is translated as CASSPGGSADTQYF. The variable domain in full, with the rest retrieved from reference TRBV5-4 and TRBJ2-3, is ETGVTQSPTHLIKTRGQQVTLRCSSQSGHNTVSWYQQALGQGPQFIFQYYREEENGRGNFPPRFSGLQFPNYSSELNVNALELDDSALYLCASSPGGSADTQYFGPGTRLTVL.

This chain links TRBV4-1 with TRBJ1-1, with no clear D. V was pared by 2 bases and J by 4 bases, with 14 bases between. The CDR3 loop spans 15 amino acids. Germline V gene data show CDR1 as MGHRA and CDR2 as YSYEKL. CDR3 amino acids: CASSQWAEIFTEAFF. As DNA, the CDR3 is TGCGCCAGCAGCCAATGGGCGGAGATCTTCACTGAAGCTTTCTTT.

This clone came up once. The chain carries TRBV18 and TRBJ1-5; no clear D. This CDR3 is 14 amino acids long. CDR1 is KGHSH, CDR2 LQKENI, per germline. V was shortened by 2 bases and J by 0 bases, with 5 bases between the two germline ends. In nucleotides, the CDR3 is TGTGCCAGCTCACCAGGATATAGCAATCAGCCCCAGCATTTT. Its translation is CASSPGYSNQPQHF.

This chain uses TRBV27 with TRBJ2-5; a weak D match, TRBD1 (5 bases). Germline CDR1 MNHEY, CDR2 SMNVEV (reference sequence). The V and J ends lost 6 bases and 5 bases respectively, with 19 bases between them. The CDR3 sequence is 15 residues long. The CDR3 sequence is CASSLNQGVRETQYF. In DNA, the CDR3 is TGTGCCAGCAGCCTCAATCAGGGTGTTAGGGAGACCCAGTACTTC.

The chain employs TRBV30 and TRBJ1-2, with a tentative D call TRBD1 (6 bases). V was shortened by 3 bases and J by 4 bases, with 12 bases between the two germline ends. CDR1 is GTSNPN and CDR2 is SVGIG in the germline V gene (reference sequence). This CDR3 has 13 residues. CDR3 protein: CAWSKQGGYGYTF. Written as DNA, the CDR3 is TGTGCCTGGAGCAAACAGGGCGGCTATGGCTACACCTTC.

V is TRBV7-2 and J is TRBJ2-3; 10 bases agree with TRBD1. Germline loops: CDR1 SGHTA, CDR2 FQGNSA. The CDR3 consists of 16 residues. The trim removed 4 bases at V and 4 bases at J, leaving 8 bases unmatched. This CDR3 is CASSSHLGQGADTQYF. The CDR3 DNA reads TGTGCCAGCAGCTCCCATTTAGGACAGGGGGCAGATACGCAGTATTTT.

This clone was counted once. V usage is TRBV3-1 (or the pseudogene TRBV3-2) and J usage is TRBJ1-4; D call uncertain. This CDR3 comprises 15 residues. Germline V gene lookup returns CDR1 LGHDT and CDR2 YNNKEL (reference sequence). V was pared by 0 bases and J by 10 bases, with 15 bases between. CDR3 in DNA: TGTGCCAGCAGCCAAGAAACGAGAGCACCCGGAAAACTGTTTTTT. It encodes CASSQETRAPGKLFF.

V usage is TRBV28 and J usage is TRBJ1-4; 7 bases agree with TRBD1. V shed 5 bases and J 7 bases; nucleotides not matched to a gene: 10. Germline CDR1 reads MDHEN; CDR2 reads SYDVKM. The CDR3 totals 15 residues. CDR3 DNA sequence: TGTGCCAGCAGTCCCGCAACAGGGGTCGGTGAAAAACTGTTTTTT. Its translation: CASSPATGVGEKLFF.

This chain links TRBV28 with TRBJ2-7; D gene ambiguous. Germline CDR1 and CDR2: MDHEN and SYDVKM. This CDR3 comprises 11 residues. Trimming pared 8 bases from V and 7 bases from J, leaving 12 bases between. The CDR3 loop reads CASGDLREQYF. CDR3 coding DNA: TGTGCCAGCGGGGATCTACGGGAGCAGTACTTC.

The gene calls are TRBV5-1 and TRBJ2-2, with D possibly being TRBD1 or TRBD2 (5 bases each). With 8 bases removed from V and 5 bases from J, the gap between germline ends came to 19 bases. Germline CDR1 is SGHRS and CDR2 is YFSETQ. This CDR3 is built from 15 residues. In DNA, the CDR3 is TGCGCCAGTATCCGGGACCCCTTGATAACCGGGGAGCTGTTTTTT. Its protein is CASIRDPLITGELFF.

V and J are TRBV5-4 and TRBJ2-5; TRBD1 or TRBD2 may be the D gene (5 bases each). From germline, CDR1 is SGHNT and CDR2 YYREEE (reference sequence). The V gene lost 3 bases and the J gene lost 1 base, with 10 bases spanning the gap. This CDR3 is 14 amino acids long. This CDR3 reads CASSSPGTQETQYF. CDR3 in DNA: TGTGCCAGCAGCTCACCAGGGACCCAAGAGACCCAGTACTTC.

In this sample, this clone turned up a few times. For the CDR3, the DNA is TGTGCCAGCAGCTTGAAGGGTCTCTATGGCTACACCTTC. Protein sequence: CASSLKGLYGYTF. J is TRBJ1-2 and V is TRBV5-4; no reliable D call. Germline values: CDR1 SGHNT, CDR2 YYREEE (reference sequence). V was trimmed by 1 base and J by 4 bases, leaving 8 bases between them. The CDR3 contains 13 residues.